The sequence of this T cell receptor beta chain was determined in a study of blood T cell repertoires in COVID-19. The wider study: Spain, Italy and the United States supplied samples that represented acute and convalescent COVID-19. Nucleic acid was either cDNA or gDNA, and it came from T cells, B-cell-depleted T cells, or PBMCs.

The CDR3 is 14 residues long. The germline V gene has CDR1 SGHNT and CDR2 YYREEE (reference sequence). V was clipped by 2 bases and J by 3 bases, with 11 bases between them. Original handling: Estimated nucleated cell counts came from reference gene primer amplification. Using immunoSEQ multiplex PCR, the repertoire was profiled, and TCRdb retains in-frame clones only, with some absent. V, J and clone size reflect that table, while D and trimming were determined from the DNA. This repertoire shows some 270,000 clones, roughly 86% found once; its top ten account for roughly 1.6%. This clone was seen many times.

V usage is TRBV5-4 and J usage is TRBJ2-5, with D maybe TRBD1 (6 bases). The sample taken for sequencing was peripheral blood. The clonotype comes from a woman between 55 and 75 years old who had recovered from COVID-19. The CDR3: CASSFNRVKETQYF. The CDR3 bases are TGTGCCAGCAGCTTTAACAGGGTAAAAGAGACCCAGTACTTC. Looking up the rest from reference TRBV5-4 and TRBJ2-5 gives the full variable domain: ETGVTQSPTHLIKTRGQQVTLRCSSQSGHNTVSWYQQALGQGPQFIFQYYREEENGRGNFPPRFSGLQFPNYSSELNVNALELDDSALYLCASSFNRVKETQYFGPGTRLLVL.